Each of the 24 T cell receptor beta chains below was sequenced from the same sample in a study of PD-1 blockade in classical Hodgkin lymphoma. Autologous stem cell transplantation was followed by relapse in every patient, and brentuximab vedotin exposure varied. Sequenced by immunoSEQ multiplex PCR; TCRdb stores in-frame clones only, minus some. The profile shows roughly 16,000 clones, about 81% of them singletons. Sample: peripheral blood mononuclear cells (PBMCs), taken at baseline. These receptor sequences come from a human donor with classical Hodgkin lymphoma.

The chain is built from TRBV28 and TRBJ1-6, with 7 bases fitting TRBD1. This CDR3 has 14 amino acids. J gave up 6 bases and V 3 bases, and 2 bases lay outside the gene matches. Per the germline V gene, CDR1 is MDHEN and CDR2 is SYDVKM. The CDR3 loop reads CASSLGTANSPLHF. The CDR3 DNA follows: TGTGCCAGCAGTTTGGGGACAGCTAATTCACCCCTCCACTTT.

The chain combines TRBV6-5 with TRBJ2-7; 7 bases map to TRBD2. The V gene's germline CDR1 is MNHEY and CDR2 SVGAGI. The CDR3 sequence is 15 residues long. Trimming at V came to 0 bases and at J to 4 bases, leaving 6 bases not matched to a gene. The CDR3 DNA is TGTGCCAGCAGTTACTCGGCGGGAGTAGTATACGAGCAGTACTTC. The encoded protein is CASSYSAGVVYEQYF.

This clone was seen more than once but under ten times. This chain joins TRBV4-2 and TRBJ2-7, with 7 bases that match TRBD2. The CDR3 is 15 residues long. The junction had 4 bases not matched to a gene; V was cut back by 0 bases and J by 2 bases. Per germline, CDR1 LGHNA and CDR2 YNFKEQ. The CDR3 loop is CASSQEDRGAYEQYF. DNA for the CDR3: TGTGCCAGCAGCCAAGAGGACCGGGGGGCCTACGAGCAGTACTTC.

This clone was picked up one time. The chain carries TRBV27 and TRBJ2-3; possible D gene TRBD1, 5 bases. This CDR3 spans 15 amino acids. The ends were cut back, 8 bases at V and 2 bases at J, with 17 bases in the middle. Germline CDR1 reads MNHEY; CDR2 reads SMNVEV (reference sequence). The CDR3: CASGSSGYPTDTQYF. CDR3 sequence (DNA): TGTGCCAGCGGATCTTCAGGGTATCCCACAGATACGCAGTATTTT.

The rearrangement links TRBV6-1 to TRBJ2-7; D may be TRBD2 (5 bases). Trimming took off 7 bases at V and 4 bases at J, with 11 bases between the two ends. Germline V CDR1 and CDR2: MNHNS, SASEGT. This CDR3 is 12 amino acids long. The CDR3 DNA reads TGTGCCAGCATCGGACTTGGGTACGAGCAGTACTTC. It is translated as CASIGLGYEQYF.

This chain joins TRBV4-3 and TRBJ2-3; D possibly corresponds to TRBD2 (6 bases). V dropped 2 bases and J dropped 2 bases, with 14 bases sitting between them. In germline, CDR1 is LGHNA, CDR2 YSLEER. The CDR3 consists of 16 residues. The CDR3 here is CASSQFGGLSTDTQYF. CDR3 nucleotides: TGCGCCAGCAGCCAATTCGGGGGACTTTCCACAGATACGCAGTATTTT.

The V call is TRBV15, the J call TRBJ2-1, with a possible D match to TRBD1 (6 bases). This CDR3 has 13 amino acids. Trimming stripped 2 bases from V and 11 bases from J, with 13 bases between. Germline loops: CDR1 LNHNV, CDR2 YYDKDF (reference sequence). This chain's CDR3 is CATSRNTDRKQFF. Written as DNA, the CDR3 is TGTGCCACCAGCAGAAACACGGACAGAAAGCAGTTCTTC.

This clone has only a few counts. The rearrangement uses TRBV7-9 and TRBJ1-2, with a possible D match to TRBD1 (6 bases). V lost 4 bases, J lost 7 bases, and 10 bases lay in between. This CDR3 spans 12 amino acids. In germline, CDR1 is SEHNR, CDR2 FQNEAQ (reference sequence). CDR3 sequence reads: CASSSGQIGYTF. The CDR3 DNA is TGTGCCAGCAGCTCTGGACAGATTGGCTACACCTTC.

The chain carries TRBV7-3 and TRBJ2-1; tentative D call: TRBD1 (5 bases). Germline V CDR1 and CDR2: SGHTA, FQGTGA. CDR3 length: 15 amino acids. The ends were cut back, 2 bases at V and 5 bases at J, with 13 bases in the middle. This chain's CDR3 is CASSLDQLGHNEQFF. CDR3 sequence (DNA): TGTGCCAGCAGCTTAGATCAGCTGGGGCACAATGAGCAGTTCTTC.

The chain links TRBV7-8 to TRBJ2-5; D is perhaps TRBD1 (6 bases). CDR3 length equals 13 residues. The V gene lost 2 bases and the J gene lost 5 bases, with 9 bases spanning the gap. The V gene's germline CDR1 is SGHVS and CDR2 FQNEAQ. CDR3 nucleotides: TGTGCCAGCAGCTTAAGTCAGGGGGAGACCCAGTACTTC. Translating it yields CASSLSQGETQYF.

The chain joins TRBV4-3 to TRBJ1-1; D might be TRBD1 (6 bases). Trimming left V 0 bases short and J 3 bases short, with 11 bases between. CDR3 length: 15 amino acids. CDR1 and CDR2 (germline): LGHNA, YSLEER. This CDR3 reads CASSQDRGGDTEAFF. The DNA of the CDR3 is TGCGCCAGCAGCCAAGACAGGGGTGGGGACACTGAAGCTTTCTTT.

The chain combines TRBV10-2 with TRBJ2-3; 7 nucleotides line up with TRBD2. This CDR3 is built from 15 residues. The germline V gene encodes CDR1 WSHSY and CDR2 SAAADI. With 1 base clipped from V and 2 bases from J, the junction kept 3 bases outside the gene matches. CDR3 in amino acids: CASSEFSGPTDTQYF. DNA of the CDR3: TGCGCCAGCAGTGAGTTTAGCGGGCCCACAGATACGCAGTATTTT.

The chain links TRBV7-2 to TRBJ1-3; D is unclear. Germline loops: CDR1 SGHTA, CDR2 FQGNSA. The CDR3 is 16 amino acids. Trimming removed 1 base from V and 0 bases from J, with 10 bases in between. CDR3 loop: CASSLGPVNSGNTIYF. The CDR3 nucleotides are TGTGCCAGCAGCTTAGGCCCGGTTAACTCTGGAAACACCATATATTTT.

With respect to this clone: This CDR3 is also generated by other DNA sequences in the sample. The gene calls are TRBV7-2 and TRBJ1-1, with unresolved D. CDR3 length equals 15 residues. The V end was cut by 1 base, the J end by 0 bases, with 9 bases between. Germline CDR1 SGHTA, CDR2 FQGNSA. The CDR3 bases are TGTGCCAGCAGCTTAGGAGCTGGGATGAACACTGAAGCTTTCTTT. This codes for CASSLGAGMNTEAFF.

The chain's CDR3 is CASSGQGREKLFF. CDR3 nucleotides: TGTGCCAGCAGCGGACAGGGAAGGGAAAAACTGTTTTTT. The chain links TRBV28 to TRBJ1-4; 8 positions match TRBD1. Germline CDR1 MDHEN, CDR2 SYDVKM. The ends lost 6 bases at V and 8 bases at J; junction bases unmatched: 5. CDR3 length: 13 residues. Together with reference TRBV28 and TRBJ1-4, the CDR3 gives the full variable domain: DVKVTQSSRYLVKRTGEKVFLECVQDMDHENMFWYRQDPGLGLRLIYFSYDVKMKEKGDIPEGYSVSREKKERFSLILESASTNQTSMYLCASSGQGREKLFFGSGTQLSVL.

V and J are TRBV5-4 and TRBJ2-5, with 8 bases identical to TRBD1. The tail of the sequence fits TRBJ2-7 better, so the J call may be wrong. Germline loops: CDR1 SGHNT, CDR2 YYREEE (reference sequence). The CDR3 has 15 amino acids. The CDR3 nucleotides are TGTGCCAGCAGCCCGACAGGGGCCCTCGTCCACGAGCAGTACTTC. It yields the protein CASSPTGALVHEQYF.

The CDR3 region has the DNA TGCGCCAGCAGCCAATTTGAAGGACAGGGAGGTGAAAAACTGTTTTTT. It is translated as CASSQFEGQGGEKLFF. J is TRBJ1-4 and V is TRBV4-3; 8 nucleotides line up with TRBD1. CDR1 and CDR2 from the germline V gene are LGHNA and YSLEER. V gave up 2 bases and J gave up 7 bases; unmatched junction bases: 9. The length of the CDR3 is 16 residues.

V is TRBV10-3 and J is TRBJ1-1; D gene ambiguous. The V end was cut by 8 bases, the J end by 1 base, with 11 bases between. Germline CDR1 and CDR2: ENHRY and SYGVKD. The CDR3 sequence is 13 residues long. CDR3 nucleotides: TGTGCCATCCTCGGAAGGGAGAACACTGAAGCTTTCTTT. Translating gives CAILGRENTEAFF.

This chain links TRBV27 with TRBJ1-3; no definite D call. Germline values: CDR1 MNHEY, CDR2 SMNVEV (reference sequence). This CDR3 has 16 residues. V was trimmed by 5 bases and J by 0 bases, leaving 14 bases between them. CDR3 in DNA: TGTGCCAGCAGTCCCACGAGCGGGAGCTCTGGAAACACCATATATTTT. Translation: CASSPTSGSSGNTIYF.

The rearrangement joins TRBV6-5 to TRBJ2-5; D perhaps matches TRBD2 (6 bases). The germline gives CDR1 MNHEY, CDR2 SVGAGI. The CDR3 is 14 residues long. V was trimmed by 4 bases and J by 3 bases, leaving 12 bases between them. The DNA for the CDR3 is TGTGCCAGCAGTTTGTCCCGGGGGAAAGAGACCCAGTACTTC. Protein: CASSLSRGKETQYF.

This chain links TRBV6-1 with TRBJ2-3; 9 nucleotides match TRBD2. V gave up 8 bases and J gave up 1 base; unmatched junction bases: 7. The CDR3 runs 15 residues. From germline, CDR1 is MNHNS and CDR2 SASEGT. The CDR3 region has the DNA TGTGCCAGCCAGAAAGCGGGGGGACGCACAGATACGCAGTATTTT. Translation: CASQKAGGRTDTQYF.

The CDR3 DNA reads as TGTGCCAGTAGTATCGCGGGTAAAGGGTATCAGCCCCAGCATTTT. Translating gives CASSIAGKGYQPQHF. The J gene is TRBJ1-5, the V gene TRBV19; no clear D gene. V lost 3 bases, J lost 5 bases, and 14 bases lay in between. Germline CDR1 is LNHDA and CDR2 is SQIVND (reference sequence). This CDR3 region has 15 residues.

The genes are TRBV29-1 and TRBJ2-1; 7 positions agree with TRBD2. J was trimmed by 2 bases and V by 3 bases; bases with no gene match: 7. The germline gives CDR1 SQVTM, CDR2 ANQGSEA. This CDR3 spans 15 amino acids. The CDR3: CSVEGSGPTYNEQFF. The CDR3 DNA follows: TGCAGCGTTGAGGGTAGCGGGCCGACCTACAATGAGCAGTTCTTC.

In this sample, this clone turned up once. The chain recombines TRBV5-1 with TRBJ1-2; no clear D. This CDR3 has 14 residues. The germline V gene has CDR1 SGHRS and CDR2 YFSETQ. The V gene lost 4 bases and the J gene lost 6 bases, with 16 bases spanning the gap. CDR3 amino acids: CASSGTSRTHGYTF. DNA for the CDR3: TGCGCCAGCAGCGGAACCTCGAGGACCCATGGCTACACCTTC.